This T cell receptor beta chain was obtained from a study of blood T cell repertoires in COVID-19. At the level of the study: Material from acute and convalescent COVID-19 was sourced from the United States, Italy and Spain.

In the authors' methods: Amplification of reference gene primers was used by the study to estimate nucleated cell counts. Sequencing used immunoSEQ multiplex PCR; TCRdb keeps in-frame clones, though not all of them. The V and J calls and clone size are taken from that table; D and trimming were inferred from the DNA. The sample carries around 150,000 clones, 75% to 80% recorded once. In germline, CDR1 is MNHEY, CDR2 SVGEGT. The CDR3 totals 15 residues. V was cut by 6 bases and J by 4 bases, with 18 bases left in between. This clone was observed a few times. Sequencing was performed on peripheral blood. This chain uses TRBV6-2 or TRBV6-3 with TRBJ1-2; possibly TRBD1 for D (5 bases). The clonotype comes from a woman between 50 and 59 years old with active or convalescent COVID-19. The CDR3 spells CASSRGTPSAYGYTF. For the CDR3, the DNA is TGTGCCAGCAGCCGCGGGACCCCGAGCGCCTATGGCTACACCTTC.